Described below is a single T cell receptor (beta chain) sequence and its context. CDR3 length: 15 residues. The germline V gene has CDR1 ENHRY and CDR2 SYGVKD. V dropped 5 bases and J dropped 0 bases, with 11 bases sitting between them. The data were produced by immunoSEQ multiplex PCR, yet TCRdb's version contains in-frame clones alone and is incomplete. The sample lists 95,000 to 150,000 clones, roughly nine tenths seen once, with 7.8% in the top ten. The entry originates in a study of control samples from healthy donors and cancer patients. This sequence joins TRBV10-3 and TRBJ1-5; a possible D gene is TRBD1 (5 bases). The material sequenced was blood. The clonotype comes from a woman under 30 in good health. The CDR3, as DNA: TGTGCCATCAGTCGAGACAGTAATAGCAATCAGCCCCAGCATTTT. Amino acid sequence: CAISRDSNSNQPQHF.